These T cell receptor beta chains were read from a single sample in a study of blood T cell repertoires in COVID-19. This table comes from immunoSEQ multiplex PCR, and its TCRdb copy is limited to in-frame clones, with some not included. The table lists about 98,000 clones, 82% of them singletons, with about 17% in the top ten. Material: peripheral blood. The receptors shown here come from a man older than 75 with acute or convalescent COVID-19. CDR3s leave out the opening cysteine and the closing phenylalanine or tryptophan.

TRBV3-1/TRBV3-2	TRBJ2-3	ASSQDSLIAGVTDTQY
TRBV5-5	TRBJ2-2	ASSLVQVGTGELF
TRBV18	TRBJ1-1	ASSLAEGAF
TRBV6-2/TRBV6-3	TRBJ2-1	ASSQTGGRYNEQF
TRBV27	TRBJ2-1	ASSFSGLAGRPGNEQF
TRBV7-8	TRBJ1-1	ASSLKGGNAEAF
TRBV19	TRBJ2-3	ASSAQGRTTDTQY
TRBV30	TRBJ2-7	AWSRLPGYEQY
TRBV7-2	TRBJ2-7	ASSIPGGTGDYEQY
TRBV3-1/TRBV3-2	TRBJ2-3	ASSQEGALAGVTDTQY
TRBV9	TRBJ1-3	ASSVAPRTGASGNTIY
TRBV11-2	TRBJ1-1	ASSLNTEAF
TRBV5-1	TRBJ2-2	ASSPGTGKNTGELF
TRBV2	TRBJ1-3	ASSAGPGNTIY
TRBV10-2	TRBJ2-7	ASFVQGVQY
TRBV7-2	TRBJ1-5	ASSLSGIQPQH
TRBV30	TRBJ1-4	AWRNGDEKLF
TRBV6-5	TRBJ1-2	ASTLTGTYGYT
TRBV14	TRBJ1-1	ASSQEGQWGGNTEAF
TRBV5-1	TRBJ2-1	ASSLDSVSNEQF
TRBV12-5	TRBJ2-5	ASGLVRNPPTSEETQY
TRBV19	TRBJ1-1	ASSIPGHLNTEAF
TRBV5-1	TRBJ2-7	ASSPGRLAGDEQY
TRBV3-1/TRBV3-2	TRBJ1-3	ASSQDGGGSGNTIY
TRBV24-1	TRBJ2-4	ATSQGNSGNIQY
TRBV7-9	TRBJ1-6	ASSRPWDSNSPLH
TRBV27	TRBJ2-2	ASRTGNTGELF
TRBV7-2	TRBJ1-1	ASSPPGQGRTEAF